The 22 T cell receptor beta chains presented below share a single source sample, sequenced in a study of T cell changes during pregnancy in multiple sclerosis. Method: immunoSEQ multiplex PCR; TCRdb's copy keeps in-frame clones and lacks some. This table has about 35,000 clones, 93% appearing once. The sequencing here drew on CD4+ T cells from peripheral blood mononuclear cells, taken in the first trimester of pregnancy. All receptors derive from a female donor with multiple sclerosis, enrolled in a pregnancy study.

The rearrangement joins TRBV18 to TRBJ2-7, with D perhaps matching TRBD2 (6 bases). This CDR3 spans 21 amino acids. V lost 3 bases to trimming and J lost 4 bases, with 34 bases between them. Germline CDR1 and CDR2: KGHSH and LQKENI. As DNA, the CDR3 is TGTGCCAGCTCACCGATACTACCCAGGAGGAATTGGCTAGCCGGGGGTTACGAGCAGTACTTC. Protein product: CASSPILPRRNWLAGGYEQYF.

The rearrangement links TRBV15 to TRBJ1-3; D call uncertain. Germline CDR1 reads LNHNV; CDR2 reads YYDKDF (reference sequence). The V and J ends lost 0 bases and 0 bases respectively, with 12 bases between them. This CDR3 is built from 17 residues. The DNA for the CDR3 is TGTGCCACCAGCAGAGAAAACAGACCAACCTCTGGAAACACCATATATTTT. It codes for CATSRENRPTSGNTIYF.

This clone rates as medium-sized. The chain combines TRBV6-1 with TRBJ1-6; possibly TRBD1 for D (5 bases). V shed 5 bases and J shed 7 bases, with 6 bases lying between them. The germline V gene has CDR1 MNHNS and CDR2 SASEGT. CDR3 size: 12 residues. CDR3 region: CASSQGNSPLHF. In nucleotides, the CDR3 is TGTGCCAGCAGTCAGGGCAATTCACCCCTCCACTTT.

The rearrangement links TRBV5-1 to TRBJ2-7, with TRBD1 matching over 8 bases. Germline V gene sequence: CDR1 SGHRS, CDR2 YFSETQ. V shed 6 bases, J shed 6 bases, and the junction held 2 bases outside the gene matches. There are 11 residues in the CDR3. The CDR3 DNA reads TGCGCCAGCAACACAGGGGGCGAGCAGTACTTC. This sequence encodes CASNTGGEQYF. The complete variable domain, with remaining parts taken from reference TRBV5-1 and TRBJ2-7, reads KAGVTQTPRYLIKTRGQQVTLSCSPISGHRSVSWYQQTPGQGLQFLFEYFSETQRNKGNFPGRFSGRQFSNSRSEMNVSTLELGDSALYLCASNTGGEQYFGPGTRLTVT.

The genes are TRBV7-3 and TRBJ2-2; tentatively, D is TRBD2 (6 bases). The CDR3 length is 14 residues. Per germline, CDR1 SGHTA and CDR2 FQGTGA. V was shortened by 5 bases and J by 6 bases, with 13 bases between the two germline ends. CDR3 sequence reads: CASSLLGDSGELFF. The CDR3 nucleotides are TGTGCCAGCAGCCTCCTGGGGGACTCCGGGGAGCTGTTTTTT.

The genes are TRBV7-2 and TRBJ2-7, with TRBD1 matching 9 bases. V was clipped by 2 bases and J by 7 bases; unmatched bases: 21. The CDR3 consists of 19 residues. Germline CDR1 reads SGHTA; CDR2 reads FQGNSA. The CDR3 coding sequence is TGTGCCAGCAGCTTAATAGGCCATCGACAGGGGGGTCGCCTCCTGGAGCAGTACTTC. Protein: CASSLIGHRQGGRLLEQYF. Based on the CDR3 plus reference TRBV7-2 and TRBJ2-7, the full variable domain is GAGVSQSPSNKVTEKGKDVELRCDPISGHTALYWYRQSLGQGLEFLIYFQGNSAPDKSGLPSDRFSAERTGGSVSTLTIQRTQQEDSAVYLCASSLIGHRQGGRLLEQYFGPGTRLTVT.

This clone was found once. The rearrangement links TRBV9 to TRBJ2-1; possibly TRBD2 for D (6 bases). CDR3 length: 16 amino acids. The ends were cut back, 0 bases at V and 9 bases at J, with 19 bases in the middle. The germline CDR1 and CDR2 sequences are SGDLS and YYNGEE. The CDR3 reads CASSVEGGGPLSEQFF. The CDR3 DNA reads TGTGCCAGCAGCGTAGAAGGTGGAGGGCCCCTCAGTGAGCAGTTCTTC.

This chain joins TRBV7-9 and TRBJ2-2, with a tentative D call TRBD2 (6 bases). This CDR3 is built from 15 residues. Trimming stripped 5 bases from V and 8 bases from J, with 18 bases between. Germline CDR1 and CDR2: SEHNR and FQNEAQ (reference sequence). CDR3 DNA: TGTGCCAGCAGCCCCGGGATCGGAGGGGCTGGGGAGCTGTTTTTT. The encoded protein is CASSPGIGGAGELFF.

This rearrangement joins TRBV19 to TRBJ1-6, with D perhaps matching TRBD1 (5 bases). CDR1 LNHDA and CDR2 SQIVND come from the germline V gene (reference sequence). The CDR3 is made up of 14 amino acids. The CDR3 sequence is CATSQGSYNSPLHF. As DNA, the CDR3 is TGTGCAACTTCTCAGGGCTCCTATAATTCACCCCTCCACTTT.

V usage is TRBV5-4 and J usage is TRBJ2-7; 7 bases align to TRBD2. This CDR3 has 15 amino acids. J lost 0 bases, V lost 3 bases, and 6 bases had no gene match. Germline CDR1 and CDR2: SGHNT and YYREEE (reference sequence). CDR3 region: CASSWGLTSSYEQYF. The CDR3 DNA reads as TGTGCCAGCAGCTGGGGACTAACTAGCTCCTACGAGCAGTACTTC.

The V call is TRBV27, the J call TRBJ2-1; 7 positions agree with TRBD1. The CDR3 loop spans 14 amino acids. Germline V lookup: CDR1 MNHEY, CDR2 SMNVEV (reference sequence). V dropped 8 bases and J dropped 6; count of bases not matched to a gene: 10. In DNA form, the CDR3 reads TGTGCCAGCTCGGAGCTATCAGGGGGCAATGAGCAGTTCTTC. Amino acids: CASSELSGGNEQFF.

V usage is TRBV2 and J usage is TRBJ2-5; D is unresolved. V lost 5 bases and J lost 2, with 15 bases in between. The germline gives CDR1 SNHLY, CDR2 FYNNEI. CDR3 length equals 15 residues. CDR3 nucleotides: TGTGCCAGCAGTACGTTCCGGCGGATACAAGAGACCCAGTACTTC. Its protein is CASSTFRRIQETQYF.

The chain carries TRBV7-3 and TRBJ2-3; 15 nucleotides agree with TRBD2. J was trimmed by 1 base and V by 3 bases; bases with no gene match: 8. This CDR3 contains 19 residues. Germline V lookup: CDR1 SGHTA, CDR2 FQGTGA. In nucleotides, the CDR3 is TGTGCCAGCAGCTTCTCCGGACTAGCGGGGGGGCCTGGCACAGATACGCAGTATTTT. This encodes CASSFSGLAGGPGTDTQYF.

V and J are TRBV9 and TRBJ2-2; 10 positions match TRBD2. The CDR3 covers 16 residues. Germline CDR1 is SGDLS and CDR2 is YYNGEE. V lost 2 bases and J lost 5; bases outside the gene matches: 6. CDR3 sequence reads: CASSVLAGVRTGELFF. The CDR3 nucleotides read TGTGCCAGCAGCGTCCTAGCGGGGGTTCGGACCGGGGAGCTGTTTTTT.

The chain employs TRBV4-2 and TRBJ2-3; 12 bases line up with TRBD2. CDR3 size: 20 residues. V lost 1 base, J lost 1 base, and 12 bases stayed unmatched. CDR1 is LGHNA and CDR2 is YNFKEQ in the germline V gene. The CDR3: CASSQGILAGGAVGTDTQYF. The CDR3 nucleotides read TGTGCCAGCAGCCAAGGAATACTAGCGGGGGGCGCCGTGGGCACAGATACGCAGTATTTT.

Points on this clone: The junction and the germline gene differ at one end; a read error may be behind it. The chain joins TRBV28 to TRBJ2-5, with 8 bases fitting TRBD2. Germline V gene data show CDR1 as MDHEN and CDR2 as SYDVKM. This CDR3 has 11 residues. As DNA, the CDR3 is TGTGCCAGCAGTTCGGCGGGAGGCCCAGACTTC. Protein sequence: CASSSAGGPDF.

The CDR3: CASSESGGNSPLHF. Here the CDR3 DNA reads TGTGCCAGCAGTGAATCAGGGGGCAACTCACCCCTCCACTTT. The V call is TRBV2, the J call TRBJ1-6, with 8 bases that match TRBD1. J lost 10 bases, V lost 2 bases, and 4 bases had no gene match. The V gene's germline CDR1 is SNHLY and CDR2 FYNNEI. The CDR3 is 14 residues long.

V usage is TRBV7-7 and J usage is TRBJ2-5, with 10 bases lining up with TRBD2. Losses at the gene ends were 5 bases for V and 4 bases for J; bases not matched to a gene: 4. Germline loops: CDR1 SSHAT, CDR2 FNYEAQ (reference sequence). This CDR3 contains 14 residues. The CDR3 reads CASSTGTSAETQYF. The CDR3 DNA follows: TGTGCCAGCAGCACCGGGACTAGCGCAGAGACCCAGTACTTC.

This rearrangement joins TRBV5-4 to TRBJ1-1; perhaps TRBD1 as D (5 bases). Germline V CDR1 and CDR2: SGHNT, YYREEE (reference sequence). Trimming pared 4 bases from V and 2 bases from J, leaving 18 bases between. The CDR3 length is 16 residues. CDR3 coding DNA: TGTGCCAGCAGCCCTCAGGGAACAAATTTAAACACTGAAGCTTTCTTT. Amino acid sequence: CASSPQGTNLNTEAFF.

The V gene is TRBV27, the J gene TRBJ1-2; D is ambiguous. V was clipped by 4 bases and J by 4 bases, with 13 bases between them. CDR3 length equals 14 residues. Germline CDR1 MNHEY, CDR2 SMNVEV (reference sequence). The CDR3 is CASSSKRDGYGYTF. CDR3 nucleotide sequence: TGTGCCAGCAGTTCCAAACGGGATGGCTATGGCTACACCTTC.

This clone was found once. This chain uses TRBV7-8 with TRBJ2-7; TRBD2 is a possible D gene (6 bases). Trimming cost V 5 bases and J 3 bases, with 17 bases left between them. Germline V gene lookup returns CDR1 SGHVS and CDR2 FQNEAQ. CDR3 length: 15 residues. CDR3 in DNA: TGTGCCAGCAGCATCCCCGGCGGGAACGTCTACGAGCAGTACTTC. This sequence encodes CASSIPGGNVYEQYF.

The chain joins TRBV28 to TRBJ1-2, with no clear D. This CDR3 region has 13 residues. The V and J ends lost 2 bases and 3 bases respectively, with 7 bases between them. Germline values: CDR1 MDHEN, CDR2 SYDVKM. The CDR3 loop reads CASSLTGDYGYTF. CDR3 nucleotide sequence: TGTGCCAGCAGTTTAACGGGAGACTATGGCTACACCTTC.